These T cell receptor beta chains were read from a single sample in a study of PD-1 blockade in classical Hodgkin lymphoma. Data came from immunoSEQ multiplex PCR; TCRdb stores just in-frame clones and leaves some out. The repertoire holds 40,000 or so clones, with 60% to 85% as singletons. Sample: peripheral blood mononuclear cells (PBMCs), taken at baseline. The source is a human donor with classical Hodgkin lymphoma. Each CDR3 is given with its conserved first and last residue. The order of the fields is clone size, J gene, D gene, V gene, CDR3 protein, CDR3 DNA. D genes are given only for firm matches. Expanded clones are given a class, and other clones once, few, many or no size at all.

few	TRBJ2-7	.	TRBV7-8	CASSPSGRGYEQYF	TGTGCCAGCAGCCCCTCGGGGCGCGGGTACGAGCAGTACTTC
.	TRBJ2-2	.	TRBV5-1	CASSFRGANTGELFF	TGCGCCAGCAGCTTCAGGGGGGCGAACACCGGGGAGCTGTTTTTT
.	TRBJ1-6	.	TRBV19	CASTSRVGGQGTTPLHF	TGTGCCAGTACCTCAAGGGTCGGGGGGCAGGGTACTACGCCCCTCCACTTT
.	TRBJ2-7	.	TRBV18	CASSPTYRTKDPYEQYF	TGTGCCAGCTCACCCACATACAGGACTAAGGACCCCTACGAGCAGTACTTC
.	TRBJ1-3	.	TRBV19	CASRRWVTENTIYF	TGTGCCAGTAGGAGGTGGGTCACGGAAAACACCATATATTTT
few	TRBJ1-3	.	TRBV9	CASSPEGNTIYF	TGTGCCAGCAGCCCTGAGGGAAACACCATATATTTT
.	TRBJ1-1	TRBD1	TRBV5-1	CASSLDPGQGPFF	TGCGCCAGCAGCTTGGACCCGGGACAGGGACCTTTCTTT
.	TRBJ2-5	.	TRBV10-3	CAISESAGYTETQYF	TGTGCCATCAGTGAGTCGGCAGGGTATACGGAGACCCAGTACTTC
.	TRBJ2-1	TRBD2	TRBV5-1	CASSPGGYYNEQFF	TGCGCCAGCAGCCCGGGGGGGTACTACAATGAGCAGTTCTTC
.	TRBJ1-2	.	TRBV27	CASSPLGQQLYGYTF	TGTGCCAGCAGCCCCTTAGGCCAACAGCTTTATGGCTACACCTTC
few	TRBJ1-2	.	TRBV6-5	CASSNGGNYGYTF	TGTGCCAGCAGTAACGGGGGGAACTATGGCTACACCTTC
.	TRBJ1-2	.	TRBV28	CASSLVLAGSGINGYTF	TGTGCCAGCAGTTTAGTCTTGGCGGGCAGCGGAATAAATGGCTACACCTTC
.	TRBJ2-7	TRBD1	TRBV30	CAWSVPRGGPGGPYEQYF	TGTGCCTGGAGTGTACCCCGAGGTGGGCCAGGGGGCCCTTACGAGCAGTACTTC
.	TRBJ1-1	.	TRBV19	CASSIDRGTEAFF	TGTGCCAGTAGTATAGATAGGGGGACTGAAGCTTTCTTT
.	TRBJ1-5	TRBD1	TRBV7-9	CASSSTGGLGPQHF	TGTGCCAGCAGCTCGACAGGGGGCCTAGGGCCCCAGCATTTT
.	TRBJ2-5	.	TRBV28	CASSLWGRGDQETQYF	TGTGCCAGCAGCCTCTGGGGCAGGGGGGACCAAGAGACCCAGTACTTC
.	TRBJ1-3	.	TRBV28	CASSLRSYSGNTIYF	TGTGCCAGCAGTTTACGTAGTTACTCTGGAAACACCATATATTTT
.	TRBJ2-7	.	TRBV5-1	CASSTQGRGEQYF	TGCGCCAGCAGTACACAGGGGAGGGGGGAGCAGTACTTC
once	TRBJ1-1	TRBD1	TRBV7-8	CASSPGGPGAEAFF	TGTGCCAGCAGCCCAGGGGGGCCGGGTGCTGAAGCTTTCTTT
.	TRBJ1-1	.	TRBV28	CASRVDGRVYTEAFF	TGTGCCAGCAGGGTTGACGGGAGGGTGTACACTGAAGCTTTCTTT
.	TRBJ1-5	.	TRBV4-1	CASSHLSFGMAGNQPQHF	TGCGCCAGCAGCCATCTGTCATTCGGTATGGCCGGCAATCAGCCCCAGCATTTT
.	TRBJ2-3	TRBD2	TRBV7-8	CASSPVAGGADTQYF	TGTGCCAGCAGCCCCGTAGCGGGAGGCGCAGATACGCAGTATTTT
.	TRBJ1-5	.	TRBV4-1	CASSPAAGNNQPQHF	TGCGCCAGCAGCCCCGCTGCGGGAAACAATCAGCCCCAGCATTTT
.	TRBJ2-2	TRBD1	TRBV5-3	CARSFRGWNTGELFF	TGTGCCAGAAGCTTCAGGGGGTGGAACACCGGGGAGCTGTTTTTT
.	TRBJ2-7	TRBD2	TRBV11-2	CASSPLSAQREVPFYEQYF	TGTGCCAGCAGCCCGTTATCCGCCCAGCGGGAGGTCCCATTCTACGAGCAGTACTTC
.	TRBJ2-7	.	TRBV6-5	CASMQGNEQYF	TGTGCCAGCATGCAGGGTAACGAGCAGTACTTC
.	TRBJ2-5	TRBD2	TRBV9	CASSVGGLAGAETQYF	TGTGCCAGCAGCGTAGGGGGCTTAGCGGGAGCAGAGACCCAGTACTTC
.	TRBJ1-3	.	TRBV9	CASSGGGPGNTIYF	TGTGCCAGCAGCGGGGGGGGGCCAGGAAACACCATATATTTT
few	TRBJ1-1	.	TRBV2	CASSERGGRNTEAFF	TGTGCCAGCAGTGAAAGGGGGGGCAGGAACACTGAAGCTTTCTTT
.	TRBJ2-7	.	TRBV19	CASSIGSGYEQYF	TGTGCCAGTAGTATTGGCAGTGGCTACGAGCAGTACTTC
.	TRBJ1-2	.	TRBV28	CASSLRGRGGRGYTF	TGTGCCAGCAGCCTAAGGGGGAGAGGGGGGCGAGGCTACACCTTC
.	TRBJ2-7	.	TRBV27	CASSSLTSPVGEQYF	TGTGCCAGCAGTTCCCTGACTAGTCCTGTCGGCGAGCAGTACTTC
.	TRBJ2-7	.	TRBV10-3	CAINSDPISGASYEQYF	TGTGCCATCAATTCCGACCCAATATCAGGGGCCTCCTACGAGCAGTACTTC
.	TRBJ2-1	TRBD2	TRBV5-6	CASSFLAGRRNEQFF	TGTGCCAGCAGCTTTCTAGCGGGTAGGCGCAATGAGCAGTTCTTC
once	TRBJ1-1	.	TRBV29-1	CSVEARLNTEAFF	TGCAGCGTTGAAGCCCGGCTGAACACTGAAGCTTTCTTT
.	TRBJ1-5	.	TRBV10-3	CAIRDDGNQPQHF	TGTGCCATCAGGGATGACGGTAATCAGCCCCAGCATTTT
.	TRBJ1-3	.	TRBV7-2	CASHLAGGGTIYF	TGTGCCAGCCATCTCGCTGGGGGGGGCACCATATATTTT
.	TRBJ1-1	.	TRBV6-1	CASSRGPWNTEAFF	TGTGCCAGCAGCCGAGGACCGTGGAACACTGAAGCTTTCTTT
few	TRBJ2-7	.	TRBV7-2	CASSFGLAPNEQYF	TGTGCCAGCAGCTTCGGGCTAGCTCCCAACGAGCAGTACTTC
.	TRBJ1-5	.	TRBV6-5	CASSYTGVGQPQHF	TGTGCCAGCAGTTACACGGGGGTCGGACAGCCCCAGCATTTT
.	TRBJ1-1	.	TRBV30	CAWSVPPGNTEAFF	TGTGCCTGGAGTGTACCGCCAGGGAACACTGAAGCTTTCTTT
once	TRBJ2-1	.	TRBV18	CASSLGTGSYNEQFF	TGTGCCAGCTCCCTCGGGACTGGATCCTACAATGAGCAGTTCTTC
.	TRBJ2-1	TRBD1	TRBV5-4	CASSSYDRVGNEQFF	TGTGCCAGCAGCTCTTACGACAGGGTAGGCAATGAGCAGTTCTTC
.	TRBJ2-1	.	TRBV18	CASSLGRSEQFF	TGTGCCAGCTCACTTGGGCGGAGTGAGCAGTTCTTC
.	TRBJ1-4	.	TRBV7-9	CAVRVSDEKLFF	TGTGCCGTGAGGGTATCGGATGAAAAACTGTTTTTT
.	TRBJ2-3	TRBD1	TRBV7-9	CASSFRTGYTDTQYF	TGTGCCAGCAGCTTTAGGACAGGGTACACAGATACGCAGTATTTT
.	TRBJ1-1	TRBD1	TRBV5-1	CASSFGTPGQGRRFF	TGCGCCAGCAGCTTCGGCACTCCGGGACAGGGACGTCGCTTCTTT
.	TRBJ2-3	.	TRBV5-1	CASSLVGTDTQYF	TGCGCCAGCAGCTTGGTGGGGACAGATACGCAGTATTTT
.	TRBJ2-5	TRBD2	TRBV4-1	CASSHPSGELKQETQYF	TGCGCCAGCAGCCACCCTAGCGGGGAGCTAAAACAAGAGACCCAGTACTTC
.	TRBJ2-7	.	TRBV28	CASSLPSYEQYF	TGTGCCAGCAGTTTGCCCTCCTACGAGCAGTACTTC
.	TRBJ2-1	TRBD1	TRBV6-5	CASSRGQGANNEQFF	TGTGCCAGCAGTCGGGGACAGGGGGCCAACAATGAGCAGTTCTTC
once	TRBJ2-2	.	TRBV2	CASRLISTGELFF	TGTGCCAGCAGATTAATATCCACCGGGGAGCTGTTTTTT
.	TRBJ2-7	TRBD2	TRBV6-1	CASSGRLAGVYYEQYF	TGTGCCAGCAGTGGCCGTCTAGCGGGAGTCTACTACGAGCAGTACTTC
once	TRBJ2-7	.	TRBV18	CASSPGVGSYEQYF	TGTGCCAGCTCACCAGGGGTGGGGTCCTACGAGCAGTACTTC
.	TRBJ1-3	.	TRBV6-5	CASSYGTSGNTIYF	TGTGCCAGCAGTTACGGGACATCTGGAAACACCATATATTTT
.	TRBJ2-3	.	TRBV5-1	CASSLARRRGGHTQYF	TGCGCCAGCAGCTTGGCTCGGAGGAGGGGTGGGCATACGCAGTATTTT
.	TRBJ1-2	.	TRBV6-6	CASSRRGAHGYTF	TGTGCCAGCTCCCGCCGCGGAGCGCATGGCTACACCTTC